One and the same sample provided the 27 T cell receptor beta chains below, sequenced in a study of cytomegalovirus exposure and HLA in healthy donors listed by TCRdb under 2017. The library relied on the immunoSEQ multiplex PCR assay. For the multiplex PCR, a mixture combining 60 forward primers for TCR Vbeta segments and 13 reverse primers for TCR Jbeta segments was used. The clones in this table, taken by TCRdb from immuneACCESS, are in-frame only. Not every clone is retained; where verified, under half of the shortfall comes from an unresolved V gene, and the cause of the rest is unknown. The sample table contains under 150,000 clones; only one count was recorded for roughly 80% of them. 2% to 2.5% of the sample rests with the top ten. The specimen was PBMCs. Source of these receptors: a boy aged 2 to 10 in good health and CMV-seronegative.

The chain couples TRBV7-9 to TRBJ1-5; perhaps TRBD1 as D (6 bases). The V end was cut by 4 bases, the J end by 1 base, with 17 bases between. This CDR3 is built from 17 residues. Germline CDR1 and CDR2: SEHNR and FQNEAQ (reference sequence). The CDR3 loop reads CASSSRDRFGSNQPQHF. The DNA of the CDR3 is TGTGCCAGCAGCTCCCGAGACAGGTTCGGAAGCAATCAGCCCCAGCATTTT.

This chain joins TRBV7-6 and TRBJ1-1; 7 bases align to TRBD1. V trimming: 5 bases; J trimming: 2 bases; junction bases outside the gene matches: 5. Germline lookup yields CDR1 SGHVS and CDR2 FNYEAQ. This CDR3 is built from 14 residues. DNA for the CDR3: TGTGCCAGCAGCCCCGGACAGGTTAACACTGAAGCTTTCTTT. This encodes CASSPGQVNTEAFF.

The rearrangement joins TRBV2 to TRBJ1-6; D perhaps matches TRBD1 (5 bases). Trimming removed 6 bases from V and 6 bases from J, with 15 bases in between. The CDR3 has 15 residues. CDR1 is SNHLY, CDR2 FYNNEI, per germline. This CDR3 is CASRGEEGGNSPLHF. Here the CDR3 DNA reads TGTGCCAGCAGGGGGGAGGAGGGCGGTAATTCACCCCTCCACTTT.

V gene TRBV5-5 combines with J gene TRBJ1-2; no reliable D call. Germline V gene sequence: CDR1 SGHKS, CDR2 YYEKEE (reference sequence). The CDR3 is 16 residues long. Between the trimmed V and J ends, which lost 2 bases and 5 bases, there was a span of 19 bases. CDR3 nucleotide sequence: TGTGCCAGCAGCTTTCGTTATCGCAGTAATCTTTATGGCTACACCTTC. Translating gives CASSFRYRSNLYGYTF.

This chain joins TRBV19 and TRBJ2-1; 9 positions match TRBD2. The CDR3 length is 16 residues. Germline V gene data show CDR1 as LNHDA and CDR2 as SQIVND (reference sequence). The V and J ends lost 0 bases and 8 bases, in that order; junction bases with no gene match: 8. CDR3 sequence (DNA): TGTGCCAGTAGTATAGATAGGGCTAGCGGGATTTATGAGCAGTTCTTC. This sequence encodes CASSIDRASGIYEQFF.

V usage is TRBV29-1 and J usage is TRBJ2-7; possible D gene TRBD1, 6 bases. The germline V gene encodes CDR1 SQVTM and CDR2 ANQGSEA. V lost 1 base, J lost 7 bases, and 23 bases lay in between. CDR3 size: 16 residues. The CDR3 region is CSVEVPRVLDQGEQYF. Here the CDR3 DNA reads TGCAGCGTTGAAGTCCCGCGGGTCCTCGATCAGGGGGAGCAGTACTTC.

The V and J genes are TRBV18 and TRBJ2-3; TRBD2 agrees at 7 bases. The CDR3 runs 18 residues. CDR1 and CDR2 from the germline V gene are KGHSH and LQKENI. Trimming at V came to 0 bases and at J to 2 bases, leaving 11 bases not matched to a gene. Here the CDR3 reads CASSPPIASGQTTDTQYF. Here the CDR3 DNA reads TGTGCCAGCTCACCACCGATCGCTAGCGGCCAAACCACAGATACGCAGTATTTT.

The chain has TRBV7-6 and TRBJ2-7, with TRBD2 matching 8 bases. The V segment lost 6 bases and the J segment 6 bases; nucleotides outside the gene matches: 13. Germline lookup yields CDR1 SGHVS and CDR2 FNYEAQ. The CDR3 is 15 residues long. The CDR3 DNA reads as TGTGCCAGCAGTTTGCTCCGGGGGGGGGAGTCCGAGCAGTACTTC. Amino acid sequence: CASSLLRGGESEQYF.

J is TRBJ2-7 and V is TRBV28; 10 bases are shared with TRBD2. This CDR3 has 15 residues. CDR1 and CDR2 (germline): MDHEN, SYDVKM. V lost 6 bases, J lost 4 bases, and 9 bases stayed unmatched. The CDR3 coding sequence is TGTGCCAGCAGAGGAGGACTAGCGGAGATTTACGAGCAGTACTTC. Amino acids: CASRGGLAEIYEQYF.

This chain connects TRBV6-6 to TRBJ2-3, with TRBD1 as a possible D gene (7 bases). This CDR3 is 16 amino acids long. Germline-derived CDR1 and CDR2 are MNHNY and SVGAGI (reference sequence). V lost 5 bases to trimming and J lost 1 base, with 16 bases between them. Here the CDR3 DNA reads TGTGCCAGCAGTGCTCGACAGGGAGGTCGCACAGATACGCAGTATTTT. Translated: CASSARQGGRTDTQYF.

This rearrangement joins TRBV5-6 to TRBJ1-4, with D possibly being TRBD1 (6 bases). V shed 4 bases and J shed 6 bases, with 16 bases lying between them. This CDR3 spans 15 amino acids. Germline values: CDR1 SGHDT, CDR2 YYEEEE. This chain's CDR3 is CASSLVQGLDEKLFF. In DNA, the CDR3 is TGTGCCAGCAGCCTGGTCCAGGGGTTAGATGAAAAACTGTTTTTT.

This clone was observed once. This sequence joins TRBV15 and TRBJ2-1, with D uncertain. Germline values: CDR1 LNHNV, CDR2 YYDKDF (reference sequence). The CDR3 sequence is 12 residues long. Trimming left V 0 bases short and J 8 bases short, with 5 bases between. The CDR3: CATSREAYEQFF. CDR3 bases: TGTGCCACCAGCAGAGAAGCCTATGAGCAGTTCTTC.

This clone was seen a few times. The gene calls are TRBV4-2 and TRBJ1-3; 7 bases fit TRBD1. J gave up 4 bases and V 5 bases, and 8 bases lay outside the gene matches. Germline CDR1 reads LGHNA; CDR2 reads YNFKEQ. The CDR3 runs 15 residues. CDR3 region: CASSFRDSEGNTIYF. The DNA for the CDR3 is TGTGCCAGCAGCTTTCGGGACAGTGAAGGAAACACCATATATTTT.

This chain links TRBV7-8 with TRBJ2-7; 10 bases are shared with TRBD2. The germline V gene encodes CDR1 SGHVS and CDR2 FQNEAQ. Losses at the gene ends were 3 bases for V and 6 bases for J; bases not matched to a gene: 5. There are 14 residues in the CDR3. Here the CDR3 reads CASSFSGRLGEQYF. The CDR3, as DNA: TGTGCCAGCAGCTTTAGCGGGAGGCTGGGCGAGCAGTACTTC.

The CDR3 is CASSQGVTGGSKNIQYF. The DNA of the CDR3 is TGCGCCAGCAGCCAAGGGGTGACAGGGGGGTCCAAAAACATTCAGTACTTC. The chain uses TRBV4-1 and TRBJ2-4, with 9 bases fitting TRBD1. The CDR3 consists of 17 residues. Germline V CDR1 and CDR2: MGHRA, YSYEKL. V lost 1 base, J lost 2 bases, and 6 bases stayed unmatched.

The gene calls are TRBV14 and TRBJ2-7; maybe TRBD2 (5 bases). Per the germline V gene, CDR1 is SGHDN and CDR2 is FVKESK. V was clipped by 1 base and J by 6 bases, with 13 bases between them. The CDR3 has 14 residues. In nucleotides, the CDR3 is TGTGCCAGCAGCCAAGTGGACCACCGGGGCGAGCAGTACTTC. Translating it yields CASSQVDHRGEQYF.

This clone was counted a few times. V usage is TRBV6-1 and J usage is TRBJ2-7; D unresolved. Germline-derived CDR1 and CDR2 are MNHNS and SASEGT. Deletions cut 2 bases from V and 2 bases from J, with 16 bases between. The length of the CDR3 is 16 residues. CDR3 amino acids: CASSESLWASTYEQYF. The CDR3 nucleotides read TGTGCCAGCAGTGAAAGTTTATGGGCCTCCACCTACGAGCAGTACTTC.

This clone occurred once. The CDR3, as DNA: TGTGCCAGCAGCTTACAGGGGATTCGCGTTAACTCACCCCTCCACTTT. It encodes CASSLQGIRVNSPLHF. The rearrangement uses TRBV7-2 and TRBJ1-6; possibly TRBD1 for D (6 bases). CDR3 length: 16 residues. The ends were cut back, 2 bases at V and 10 bases at J, with 18 bases in the middle. Germline CDR1 is SGHTA and CDR2 is FQGNSA.

This sequence joins TRBV4-2 and TRBJ2-5, with D tentatively TRBD2 (5 bases). Germline assignment: CDR1 LGHNA and CDR2 YNFKEQ. The V end lost 0 bases, the J end lost 3 bases, and 11 bases lay between the germline ends. The CDR3 covers 15 residues. CDR3 in DNA: TGTGCCAGCAGCCAAGAGGGGAAGAGGGAAGAGACCCAGTACTTC. Protein product: CASSQEGKREETQYF.

The chain joins TRBV7-9 to TRBJ2-7; the match to TRBD2 covers 9 bases. The V and J ends lost 3 bases and 2 bases, in that order; junction bases with no gene match: 14. The CDR3 runs 18 residues. From germline, CDR1 is SEHNR and CDR2 FQNEAQ (reference sequence). This chain's CDR3 is CASSFLTSGEHYPYEQYF. Written as DNA, the CDR3 is TGTGCCAGCAGCTTCCTGACTAGCGGAGAACACTACCCCTACGAGCAGTACTTC.

This clone was detected once. This sequence joins TRBV4-3 and TRBJ1-2, with 9 bases lining up with TRBD1. CDR1 and CDR2 from the germline V gene are LGHNA and YSLEER. With V trimmed by 4 bases and J by 4 bases, 7 bases remained unmatched. The CDR3 has 15 amino acids. The CDR3 sequence is CASSPRGQGSYGYTF. Here the CDR3 DNA reads TGCGCCAGCAGCCCCCGGGGACAGGGTAGCTATGGCTACACCTTC.

This chain links TRBV6-5 with TRBJ2-3, with D possibly matching TRBD2 (6 bases). V was clipped by 7 bases and J by 0 bases, with 14 bases between them. This CDR3 comprises 15 residues. From germline, CDR1 is MNHEY and CDR2 SVGAGI. Here the CDR3 reads CASTLMGGSTDTQYF. The CDR3 DNA reads as TGTGCCAGCACCTTAATGGGAGGTAGCACAGATACGCAGTATTTT.

J is TRBJ2-3 and V is TRBV5-4, with D possibly matching TRBD2 (5 bases). The CDR3 length is 15 residues. The ends were cut back, 5 bases at V and 6 bases at J, with 19 bases in the middle. Germline CDR1 is SGHNT and CDR2 is YYREEE (reference sequence). CDR3 in amino acids: CASSFRGVRTDTQYF. The CDR3 coding sequence is TGTGCCAGCAGTTTCCGGGGAGTTCGAACGGATACGCAGTATTTT.

The rearrangement links TRBV5-1 to TRBJ1-5, with 7 positions matching TRBD1. The CDR3 is 14 amino acids. Germline V gives CDR1 SGHRS, CDR2 YFSETQ. V gave up 3 bases and J gave up 2 bases; unmatched junction bases: 2. The CDR3 loop is CASSSGTGNQPQHF. The CDR3 DNA is TGCGCCAGCAGCTCCGGGACAGGCAATCAGCCCCAGCATTTT.

The genes are TRBV13 and TRBJ1-2; 8 bases are a match to TRBD1. Germline CDR1 PRHDT, CDR2 FYEKMQ (reference sequence). V lost 0 bases, J lost 7 bases, and 4 bases stayed unmatched. CDR3 size: 14 residues. The CDR3, as DNA: TGTGCCAGCAGCTTAGGCTGGACAGGGAGTGGCTACACCTTC. As protein: CASSLGWTGSGYTF.

The CDR3 spells CASSYTGTSGADTQYF. The CDR3 nucleotides are TGCGCCAGCAGCTACACCGGGACTAGCGGCGCAGATACGCAGTATTTT. The rearrangement links TRBV4-1 to TRBJ2-3, with 11 bases fitting TRBD2. Germline loops: CDR1 MGHRA, CDR2 YSYEKL. The V gene end was trimmed by 5 bases and the J gene end by 4 bases; junction bases not matched to a gene: 8. The CDR3 sequence is 16 residues long.

V and J are TRBV2 and TRBJ1-1; D gene ambiguous. The length of the CDR3 is 14 residues. CDR1 and CDR2 (germline): SNHLY, FYNNEI. Between the trimmed V and J ends, which lost 7 bases and 0 bases, there was a span of 12 bases. The DNA for the CDR3 is TGTGCCAGCATAAAACGCGGGATGAACACTGAAGCTTTCTTT. Translating gives CASIKRGMNTEAFF.